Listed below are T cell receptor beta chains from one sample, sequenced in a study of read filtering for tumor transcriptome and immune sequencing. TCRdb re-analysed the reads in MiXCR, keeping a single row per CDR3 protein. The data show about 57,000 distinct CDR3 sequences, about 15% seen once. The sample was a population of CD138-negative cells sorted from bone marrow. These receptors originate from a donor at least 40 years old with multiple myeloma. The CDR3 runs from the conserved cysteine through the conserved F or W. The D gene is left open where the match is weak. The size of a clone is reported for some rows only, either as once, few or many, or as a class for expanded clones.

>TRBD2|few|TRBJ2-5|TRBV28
CASSPPGGVIQETQYF
TGTGCCAGCAGTCCCCCGGGGGGGGTTATCCAAGAGACCCAGTACTTC
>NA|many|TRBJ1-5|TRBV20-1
CSARGEGWNQPQHF
TGCAGTGCTAGAGGCGAAGGGTGGAATCAGCCCCAGCATTTT
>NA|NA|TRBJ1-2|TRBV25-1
CASSVGLYRSDSDGYTF
TGTGCCAGCAGTGTAGGCCTTTATAGGTCAGACAGTGATGGCTACACCTTC
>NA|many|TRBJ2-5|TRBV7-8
CASSLETGLYQETQYF
TGTGCCAGCAGCTTAGAGACGGGACTGTACCAAGAGACCCAGTACTTC
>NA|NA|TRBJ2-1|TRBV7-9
CASSPSGEQFF
TGTGCCAGCAGCCCTTCAGGTGAGCAGTTCTTC
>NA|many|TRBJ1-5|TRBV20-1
CSARRGVSNQPQHF
TGCAGTGCCAGAAGGGGGGTTAGCAATCAGCCCCAGCATTTT
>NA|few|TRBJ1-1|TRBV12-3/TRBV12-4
CASTEWVNTEAFF
TGTGCCAGCACCGAGTGGGTTAACACTGAAGCTTTCTTT
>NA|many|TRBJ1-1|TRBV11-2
CASSLDSTEAFF
TGTGCCAGCAGCTTAGATTCCACTGAAGCTTTCTTT
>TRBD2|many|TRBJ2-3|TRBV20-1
CSCSGRALDTQYF
TGCAGTTGTAGCGGGAGGGCCCTAGATACGCAGTATTTT
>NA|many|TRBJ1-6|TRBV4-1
CASSQEGESAPLHF
TGCGCCAGCAGCCAAGAGGGGGAATCGGCACCCCTCCACTTT
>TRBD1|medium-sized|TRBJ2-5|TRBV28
CASSPSGQGVEETQYF
TGTGCCAGCAGTCCATCGGGACAGGGGGTCGAAGAGACCCAGTACTTC
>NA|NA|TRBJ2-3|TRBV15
CATSRDYPPGTDTQYF
TGTGCCACCAGCAGAGATTACCCCCCGGGGACAGATACGCAGTATTTT
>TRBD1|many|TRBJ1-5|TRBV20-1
CSAREVGTGSGNQPQHF
TGCAGTGCTAGAGAGGTTGGGACAGGCTCGGGCAATCAGCCCCAGCATTTT
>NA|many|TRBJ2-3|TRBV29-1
CSVARPGQFTDTQYF
TGCAGCGTTGCTAGACCGGGACAATTCACAGATACGCAGTATTTT
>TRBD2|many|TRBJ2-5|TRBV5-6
CASRRTSGSMETQYF
TGTGCCAGCAGGAGAACTAGCGGAAGTATGGAGACCCAGTACTTC
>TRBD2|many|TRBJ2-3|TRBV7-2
CASSLSPRTSGRAHDRRTDTQYF
TGTGCCAGCAGCTTAAGCCCCAGGACTAGCGGGAGGGCCCACGATCGGAGGACAGATACGCAGTATTTT
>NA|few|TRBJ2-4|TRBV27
CASTPGTALAKNIQYF
TGTGCCAGCACTCCAGGGACTGCTCTAGCCAAAAACATTCAGTACTTC
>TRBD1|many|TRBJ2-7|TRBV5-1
CASSLPRQGMLYEQYF
TGCGCCAGCAGCTTGCCTCGACAGGGTATGCTATACGAGCAGTACTTC
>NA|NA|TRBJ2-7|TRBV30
CAWSDPPPGWNDQYF
TGTGCCTGGAGTGACCCCCCCCCGGGGTGGAACGACCAGTACTTC
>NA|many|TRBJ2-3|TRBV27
CASKTGHEDTQYF
TGTGCCAGTAAGACAGGACATGAAGATACGCAGTATTTT
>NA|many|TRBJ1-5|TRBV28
CASSFGTLMSNQPQHF
TGTGCCAGCAGTTTTGGGACTTTAATGAGCAATCAGCCCCAGCATTTT
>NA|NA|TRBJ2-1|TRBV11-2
CASSRAWNNEQFF
TGTGCCAGCAGCAGAGCCTGGAACAATGAGCAGTTCTTC
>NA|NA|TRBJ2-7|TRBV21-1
CASSERTDFYEQYF
TGTGCCAGCAGCGAGCGGACAGACTTCTACGAGCAGTACTTC